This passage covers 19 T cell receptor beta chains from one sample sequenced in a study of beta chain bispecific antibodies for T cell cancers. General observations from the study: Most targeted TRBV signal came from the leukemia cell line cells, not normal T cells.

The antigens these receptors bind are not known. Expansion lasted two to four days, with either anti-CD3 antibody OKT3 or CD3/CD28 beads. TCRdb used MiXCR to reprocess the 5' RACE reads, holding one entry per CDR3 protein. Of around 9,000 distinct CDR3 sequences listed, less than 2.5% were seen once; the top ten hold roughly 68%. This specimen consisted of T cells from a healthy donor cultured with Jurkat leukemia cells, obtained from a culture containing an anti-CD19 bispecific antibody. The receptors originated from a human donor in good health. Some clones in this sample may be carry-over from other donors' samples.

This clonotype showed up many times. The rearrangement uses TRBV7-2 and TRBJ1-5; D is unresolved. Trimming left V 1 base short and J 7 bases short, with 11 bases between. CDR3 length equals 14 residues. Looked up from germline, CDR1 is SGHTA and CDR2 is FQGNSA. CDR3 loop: CASSLVAHLQPQHF. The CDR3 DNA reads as TGTGCCAGCAGCTTAGTGGCACACCTACAGCCCCAGCATTTT.

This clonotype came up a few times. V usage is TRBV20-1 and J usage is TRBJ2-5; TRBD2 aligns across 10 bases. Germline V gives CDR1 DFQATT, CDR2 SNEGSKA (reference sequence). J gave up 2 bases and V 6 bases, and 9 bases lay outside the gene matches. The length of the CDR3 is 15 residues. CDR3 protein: CSAHQAGGLQETQYF. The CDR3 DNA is TGCAGTGCCCACCAAGCGGGGGGGCTGCAAGAGACCCAGTACTTC.

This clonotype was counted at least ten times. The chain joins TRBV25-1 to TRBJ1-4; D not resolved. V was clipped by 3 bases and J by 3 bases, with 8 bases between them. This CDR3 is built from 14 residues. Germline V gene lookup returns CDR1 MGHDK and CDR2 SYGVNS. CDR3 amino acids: CASSEARPNEKLFF. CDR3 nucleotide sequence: TGTGCCAGCAGTGAGGCCCGCCCTAATGAAAAACTGTTTTTT. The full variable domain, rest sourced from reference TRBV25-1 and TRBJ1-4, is EADIYQTPRYLVIGTGKKITLECSQTMGHDKMYWYQQDPGMELHLIHYSYGVNSTEKGDLSSESTVSRIRTEHFPLTLESARPSHTSQYLCASSEARPNEKLFFGSGTQLSVL.

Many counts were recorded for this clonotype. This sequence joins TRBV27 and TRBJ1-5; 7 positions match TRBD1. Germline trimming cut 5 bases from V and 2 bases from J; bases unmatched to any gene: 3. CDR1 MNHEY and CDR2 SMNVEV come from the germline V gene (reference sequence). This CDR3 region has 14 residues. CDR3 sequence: CASSNRGGNQPQHF. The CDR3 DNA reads TGTGCCAGCAGTAACAGGGGTGGCAATCAGCCCCAGCATTTT.

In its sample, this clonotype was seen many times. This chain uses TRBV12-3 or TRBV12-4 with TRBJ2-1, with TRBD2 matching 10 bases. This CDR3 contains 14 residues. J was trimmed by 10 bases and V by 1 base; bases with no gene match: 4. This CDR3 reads CASSLVPSGGEQFF. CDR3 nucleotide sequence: TGTGCCAGCAGTTTAGTCCCTAGCGGGGGCGAGCAGTTCTTC.

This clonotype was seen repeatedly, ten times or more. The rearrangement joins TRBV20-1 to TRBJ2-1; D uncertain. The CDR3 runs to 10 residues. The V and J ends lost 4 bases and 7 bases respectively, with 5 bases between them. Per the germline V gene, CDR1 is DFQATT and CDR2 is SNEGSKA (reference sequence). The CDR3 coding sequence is TGCAGTGCTAAACAGAATGAGCAGTTCTTC. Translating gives CSAKQNEQFF.

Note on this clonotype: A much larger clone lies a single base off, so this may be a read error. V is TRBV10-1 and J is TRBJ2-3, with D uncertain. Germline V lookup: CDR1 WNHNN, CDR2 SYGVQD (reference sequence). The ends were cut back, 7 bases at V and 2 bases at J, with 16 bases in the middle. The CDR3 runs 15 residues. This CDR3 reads CASNGGGRSTDTQYF. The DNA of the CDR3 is TGCGCCAGCAATGGTGGCGGACGATCCACAGATACGCAGTATTTT.

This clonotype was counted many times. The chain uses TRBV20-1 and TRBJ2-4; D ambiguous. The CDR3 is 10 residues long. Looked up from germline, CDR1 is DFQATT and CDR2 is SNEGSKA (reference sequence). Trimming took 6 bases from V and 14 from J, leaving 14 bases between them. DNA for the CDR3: TGCAGTGCCATTAAGAATGTAAAGTACTTC. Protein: CSAIKNVKYF.

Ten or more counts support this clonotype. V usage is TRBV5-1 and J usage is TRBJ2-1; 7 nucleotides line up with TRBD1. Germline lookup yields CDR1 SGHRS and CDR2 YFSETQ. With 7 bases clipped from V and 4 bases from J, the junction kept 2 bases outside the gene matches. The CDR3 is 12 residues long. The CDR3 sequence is CASGTVYNEQFF. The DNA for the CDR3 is TGCGCCAGCGGGACAGTTTACAATGAGCAGTTCTTC.

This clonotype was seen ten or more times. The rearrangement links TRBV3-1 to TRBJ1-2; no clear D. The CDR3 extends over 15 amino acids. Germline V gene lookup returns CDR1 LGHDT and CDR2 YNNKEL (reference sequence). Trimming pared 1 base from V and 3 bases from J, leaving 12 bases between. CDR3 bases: TGTGCCAGCAGCCAAGGATACGGGCCCGACTATGGCTACACCTTC. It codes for CASSQGYGPDYGYTF.

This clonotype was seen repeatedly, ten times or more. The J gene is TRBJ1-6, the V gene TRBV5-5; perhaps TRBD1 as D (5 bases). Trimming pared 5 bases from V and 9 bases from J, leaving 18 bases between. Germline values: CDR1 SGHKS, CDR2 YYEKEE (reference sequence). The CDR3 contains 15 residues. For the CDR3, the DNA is TGTGCCAGCAGGCATGGGGGGGATTTAGGTTCACCCCTCCACTTT. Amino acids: CASRHGGDLGSPLHF.

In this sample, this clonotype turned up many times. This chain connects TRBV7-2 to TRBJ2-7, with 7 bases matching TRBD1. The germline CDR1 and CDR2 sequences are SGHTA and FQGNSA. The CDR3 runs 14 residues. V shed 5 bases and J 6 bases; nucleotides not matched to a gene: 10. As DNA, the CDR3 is TGTGCCAGCAGCGTCGACAGGGAACGGACCGAGCAGTACTTC. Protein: CASSVDRERTEQYF.

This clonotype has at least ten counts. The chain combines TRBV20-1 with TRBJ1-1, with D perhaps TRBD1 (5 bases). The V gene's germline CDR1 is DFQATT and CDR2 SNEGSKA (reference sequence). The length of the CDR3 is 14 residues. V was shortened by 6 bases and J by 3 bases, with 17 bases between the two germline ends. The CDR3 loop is CSAPDQGEDTEAFF. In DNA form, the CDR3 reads TGCAGTGCCCCGGACCAGGGCGAGGACACTGAAGCTTTCTTT.

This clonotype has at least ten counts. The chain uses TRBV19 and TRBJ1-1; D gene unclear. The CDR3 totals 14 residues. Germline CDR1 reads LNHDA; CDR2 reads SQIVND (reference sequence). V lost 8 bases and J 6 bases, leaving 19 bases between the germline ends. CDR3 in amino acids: CASRPGPLFPEAFF. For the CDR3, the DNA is TGTGCCAGTCGTCCAGGACCGCTCTTTCCTGAAGCTTTCTTT.

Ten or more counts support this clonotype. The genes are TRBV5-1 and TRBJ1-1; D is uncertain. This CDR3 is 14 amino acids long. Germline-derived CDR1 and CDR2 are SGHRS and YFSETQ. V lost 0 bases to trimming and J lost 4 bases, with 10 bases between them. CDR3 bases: TGCGCCAGCAGCTTGGGGTCCGGGTCCACTGAAGCTTTCTTT. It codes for CASSLGSGSTEAFF.

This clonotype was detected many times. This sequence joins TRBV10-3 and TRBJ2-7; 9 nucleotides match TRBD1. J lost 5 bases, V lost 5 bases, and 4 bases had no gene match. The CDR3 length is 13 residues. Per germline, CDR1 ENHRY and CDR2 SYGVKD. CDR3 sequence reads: CAISPGQGDEQYF. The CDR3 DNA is TGTGCCATCAGTCCGGGACAGGGAGACGAGCAGTACTTC.

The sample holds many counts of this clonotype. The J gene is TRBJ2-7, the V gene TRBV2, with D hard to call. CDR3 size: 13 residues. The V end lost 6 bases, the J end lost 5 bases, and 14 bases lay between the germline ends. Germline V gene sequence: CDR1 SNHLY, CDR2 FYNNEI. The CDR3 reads CASSLPLLDEQYF. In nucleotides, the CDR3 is TGTGCCAGCAGCCTGCCGCTTCTGGACGAGCAGTACTTC.

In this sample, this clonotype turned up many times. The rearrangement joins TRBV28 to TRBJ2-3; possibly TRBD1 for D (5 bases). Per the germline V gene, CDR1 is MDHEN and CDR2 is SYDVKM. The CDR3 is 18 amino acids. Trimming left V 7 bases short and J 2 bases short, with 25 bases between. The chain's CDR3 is CASTGLDILFLSTDTQYF. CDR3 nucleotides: TGTGCCAGCACCGGATTGGACATCCTCTTCCTATCCACAGATACGCAGTATTTT.

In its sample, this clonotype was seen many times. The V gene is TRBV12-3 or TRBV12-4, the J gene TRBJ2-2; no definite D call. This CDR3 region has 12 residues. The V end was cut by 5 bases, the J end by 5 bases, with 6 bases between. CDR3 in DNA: TGTGCCAGCAGTACCGGGACCGGGGAGCTGTTTTTT. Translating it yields CASSTGTGELFF.